This T cell receptor (beta chain) derives from a study of T cells expressing NK-cell markers. Study-wide context: HCMV seropositivity marked most of the eight sequenced donors; one was seronegative.

Whole-study results and caveats: Unclear, still, was the HCMV specificity of the expanded NKG2C+ T cell clones. Dominant NKG2C+ clonotypes made up roughly 1.0-8% of CD8+ T cells in more than 5 donors.

This CDR3 comprises 14 residues. Germline V gene data show CDR1 as SEHNR and CDR2 as FQNEAQ (reference sequence). Production of TCR beta cDNA relied on 5'RACE template switching with UMIs. TCRdb reprocessed the 5' RACE reads, with one entry per CDR3 protein and no DNA. This sample lists under 200,000 distinct CDR3 sequences; its ten largest clones have roughly 20%. On this clonotype itself: Its matching antigen is unknown.

This clonotype originated in a woman between 18 and 70 years old in good health. V and J are TRBV7-9 and TRBJ2-7. Sequencing was done on a sample of blood T cells: a sorted CD56 or NKG2C T cell subset, CD4+ or CD8+ T cells, or bulk PBMC T cells (not recorded which). CDR3 in amino acids: CASSLGDTISEQYF.